This TCR beta chain was identified during a study of T cell repertoires in cytomegalovirus infection. Note on this clonotype: The antigen is not known.

This CDR3 is built from 15 residues. V lost 1 base to trimming and J lost 2 bases, with 9 bases between them. Germline CDR1 and CDR2: MGHRA and YSYEKL. A single record per CDR3 protein comes from TCRdb applying MiXCR to the reads. The data hold approximately 110,000 distinct CDR3 sequences, with approximately 30% observed a single time. This specimen consisted of CD8+ T cells from cultured PBMCs, obtained from culture after CMV antigen stimulation. This sequence was found in a human donor in good health (CMV status not recorded). Some clones in this sample may be carry-over from other donors' samples. This rearrangement joins TRBV4-1 to TRBJ2-1; TRBD2 is a possible D gene (7 bases). DNA of the CDR3: TGCGCCAGCAGCCAAGCGGGGGGCGCCTACAATGAGCAGTTCTTC. It is translated as CASSQAGGAYNEQFF.